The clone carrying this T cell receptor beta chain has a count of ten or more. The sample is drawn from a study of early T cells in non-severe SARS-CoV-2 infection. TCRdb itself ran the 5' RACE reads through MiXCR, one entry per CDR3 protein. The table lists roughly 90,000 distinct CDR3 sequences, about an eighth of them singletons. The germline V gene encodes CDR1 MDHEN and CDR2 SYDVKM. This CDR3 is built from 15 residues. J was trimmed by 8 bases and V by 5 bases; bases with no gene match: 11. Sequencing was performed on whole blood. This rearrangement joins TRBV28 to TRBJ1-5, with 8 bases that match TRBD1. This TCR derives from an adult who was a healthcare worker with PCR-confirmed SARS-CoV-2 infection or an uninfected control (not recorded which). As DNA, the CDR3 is TGTGCCAGCAGTCAACAGGGGGAGGTTGTCGAGCCCCAGCATTTT. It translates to CASSQQGEVVEPQHF.